Listed below are T cell receptor beta chains from one sample, sequenced in a study of T cells after somatic rescue of genetic block. Using immunoSEQ multiplex PCR, the repertoire was profiled, and TCRdb retains in-frame clones only, with some absent. Of 110,000 or so clones in the sample, 90% to 95% were seen once. The sequencing input was peripheral blood mononuclear cells (PBMCs). All receptors come from a woman aged 18 to 35. Each CDR3 is given with its conserved first and last residue. A D gene is named only where the DNA matches it firmly. Clone size is stated in some rows and not others, as once, few, many or a class when expanded.

TRBJ2-7 | . | TRBV27 | . | TGTGCCAGTAGTTGGGGGGTGAGCTCCTACGAGCAGTACTTC | CASSWGVSSYEQYF
TRBJ2-3 | . | TRBV19 | . | TGTGCCACAACAGGGAGAACCACAGATACGCAGTATTTT | CATTGRTTDTQYF
TRBJ2-5 | TRBD1 | TRBV19 | . | TGTGCCAGTAGTAGTCCAGGGGGAGAGAAAGAGACCCAGTACTTC | CASSSPGGEKETQYF
TRBJ1-5 | . | TRBV6-5 | few | TGTGCCAGCAGTTACTCGAGTAACCGGGGTCAGCCCCAGCATTTT | CASSYSSNRGQPQHF
TRBJ2-7 | TRBD1 | TRBV4-3 | . | TGCGCCAGCAGCCACATGACCGGGACAGCCGATGAGCAGTACTTC | CASSHMTGTADEQYF
TRBJ2-6 | . | TRBV15 | . | TGTGCCACCAGCAGAGACAACAGGGCCCCTTCTGGGGCCAACGTCCTGACTTTC | CATSRDNRAPSGANVLTF
TRBJ1-1 | TRBD1 | TRBV18 | . | TGTGCCAGCTCACCATCTAAGGGGGCGAACACTGAAGCTTTCTTT | CASSPSKGANTEAFF
TRBJ1-2 | . | TRBV7-2 | once | TGTGCCAGCGGTCGCTACTATGGCTACACCTTC | CASGRYYGYTF
TRBJ1-2 | TRBD1 | TRBV7-2 | . | TGTGCCAGCAGCTCACTTGGGACAGACGACTATGGCTACACCTTC | CASSSLGTDDYGYTF
TRBJ2-1 | . | TRBV11-3 | . | TGTGCCAGCAGCTTACCAGGGCTGAACAATGAGCAGTTCTTC | CASSLPGLNNEQFF
TRBJ1-1 | TRBD1 | TRBV30 | . | TGTGCCTTTTCCGGGACAGCAATTAACACTGAAGCTTTCTTT | CAFSGTAINTEAFF
TRBJ2-5 | . | TRBV5-6 | . | TGTGCCAGCAGCTTATTCTACGGGGGGCGCAGGGAGACCCAGTACTTC | CASSLFYGGRRETQYF
TRBJ2-7 | TRBD2 | TRBV2 | . | TGTGCCAGCAGGGGGAGGGTCCACGAGCAGTACTTC | CASRGRVHEQYF
TRBJ2-3 | . | TRBV11-3 | . | TGTGCCAGCAGCTTTTCGGGACACCAAAGCACAGATACGCAGTATTTT | CASSFSGHQSTDTQYF
TRBJ1-1 | TRBD1 | TRBV7-2 | . | TGTGCCAGCAGCCCCAGGGGGCGGGGTAGAGCTTTCTTT | CASSPRGRGRAFF
TRBJ2-5 | . | TRBV5-1 | . | TGCGCCAGCAGCCTCGGGGGGCAGGGGGAGACCCAGTACTTC | CASSLGGQGETQYF
TRBJ2-7 | TRBD2 | TRBV15 | . | TGTGCCACCAGCAGAGACGGGGGGAGCGAGCAGTACTTC | CATSRDGGSEQYF
TRBJ2-7 | TRBD1 | TRBV11-3 | . | TGTGCCAGCAGCGTAGGACAGGGGCTCTACGAGCAGTACTTC | CASSVGQGLYEQYF
TRBJ2-7 | TRBD1 | TRBV5-5 | . | TGTGCCAGCAGCACCAGGGACAGGGGTTCCGAGCAGTACTTC | CASSTRDRGSEQYF
TRBJ1-6 | . | TRBV7-2 | . | TGTGCCAGCAAACCCCAGGGCGGTGGAACGCCCCTCCACTTT | CASKPQGGGTPLHF
TRBJ1-1 | TRBD1 | TRBV5-8 | . | TGTGCCAGCAGCTTGGAGGGGGCAAGGACTGAAGCTTTCTTT | CASSLEGARTEAFF
TRBJ2-5 | . | TRBV2 | . | TGTGCCAGCCGCGTGGGGGTGTGGGAGACCCAGTACTTC | CASRVGVWETQYF
TRBJ2-7 | . | TRBV11-1 | . | TGTGCCAGCAGCTTAGCCAACCGCGAGCAGTACTTC | CASSLANREQYF
TRBJ2-4 | TRBD2 | TRBV19 | . | TGTGCCAGTAGTAAAGCGGGGGCTGTAGCCAAAAACATTCAGTACTTC | CASSKAGAVAKNIQYF
TRBJ1-6 | TRBD1 | TRBV7-3 | . | TGTGCCAGCAGCACCGGGACAGGGGGTTCACCCCTCCACTTT | CASSTGTGGSPLHF
TRBJ2-5 | . | TRBV7-2 | . | TGTGCCAGCAGCCCCGACGGGCACAGGGCAGAGACCCAGTACTTC | CASSPDGHRAETQYF
TRBJ2-3 | TRBD2 | TRBV2 | . | TGTGCCAGAGCCGCCGGGACTAGCGGGGGAGGCACAGATACGCAGTATTTT | CARAAGTSGGGTDTQYF
TRBJ1-3 | TRBD1 | TRBV9 | few | TGTGCCAGCAGCCCGGGACAGGGGGCGCTCGGAAACACCATATATTTT | CASSPGQGALGNTIYF
TRBJ2-3 | TRBD2 | TRBV9 | . | TGTGCCAGCAGCGTGACTAGCGGGGGATGGACAGATACGCAGTATTTT | CASSVTSGGWTDTQYF
TRBJ1-1 | TRBD1 | TRBV7-6 | . | TGTGCCAGCAGCCCGCGGGACAGCACTGAAGCTTTCTTT | CASSPRDSTEAFF
TRBJ2-7 | . | TRBV2 | . | TGTGCCAGCAGTGGCCGCAGAGAGGGCCACGAGCAGTACTTC | CASSGRREGHEQYF
TRBJ1-2 | TRBD1 | TRBV6-5 | . | TGTGCCAGCAGTTATGACAGGGGCCCGATGGGCTACACCTTC | CASSYDRGPMGYTF
TRBJ1-2 | . | TRBV30 | . | TGTGCCTGGAGTGTACGGAGGGTCGCCAATGGCTACACCTTC | CAWSVRRVANGYTF